These 30 T cell receptor beta chains originate from one sample sequenced in a study of CD8 T cell repertoires and HIV-1 epitope variants. Assay: immunoSEQ multiplex PCR; the TCRdb copy retains only in-frame clones and omits some. Here the sample spans some 7,300 clones, roughly 61% being singletons. These TCRs are of unknown antigen specificity. The sample consisted of cultured CD8+ T cells derived from PBMCs. The receptors here all came from a male donor with HIV.

CDR3 in DNA: TGTGCCAGCAGCAAGAATACGCCGCGGGGGGCCTCTGGAAACACCATATATTTT. Translating it yields CASSKNTPRGASGNTIYF. The genes are TRBV9 and TRBJ1-3; tentative D call: TRBD1 (6 bases). Germline V gene sequence: CDR1 SGDLS, CDR2 YYNGEE. The CDR3 runs to 18 residues. Trimming cost V 4 bases and J 0 bases, with 20 bases left between them.

J is TRBJ2-1 and V is TRBV4-3, with 7 bases that match TRBD2. Losses at the gene ends were 0 bases for V and 6 bases for J; bases not matched to a gene: 2. The germline gives CDR1 LGHNA, CDR2 YSLEER. The CDR3 extends over 14 amino acids. Here the CDR3 DNA reads TGCGCCAGCAGCCAAGAATGGGGGGGCAATGAGCAGTTCTTC. Protein product: CASSQEWGGNEQFF.

The CDR3 DNA reads as TGTGCCAGCAGCTTAGCGGGGTGGGGGGTACCGCACGGAAACATTCAGTACTTC. The encoded protein is CASSLAGWGVPHGNIQYF. The chain links TRBV7-8 to TRBJ2-4; D may be TRBD2 (6 bases). This CDR3 is built from 18 residues. V was pared by 0 bases and J by 6 bases, with 21 bases between. From germline, CDR1 is SGHVS and CDR2 FQNEAQ.

The V gene is TRBV19, the J gene TRBJ1-1; a possible D gene is TRBD1 (5 bases). V shed 5 bases and J shed 3 bases, with 28 bases lying between them. The CDR3 consists of 19 residues. Germline V gene sequence: CDR1 LNHDA, CDR2 SQIVND (reference sequence). The CDR3 loop is CASSPLGRRGHHLDTEAFF. CDR3 DNA sequence: TGTGCCAGTAGTCCCCTTGGCCGGCGAGGACACCATTTGGACACTGAAGCTTTCTTT.

This clone was found a few times. This sequence joins TRBV6-5 and TRBJ2-7; TRBD2 agrees at 7 bases. Germline V lookup: CDR1 MNHEY, CDR2 SVGAGI. CDR3 size: 12 residues. V lost 5 bases, J lost 6 bases, and 4 bases stayed unmatched. CDR3 sequence: CASSAGTIEQYF. The CDR3 DNA is TGTGCCAGCAGTGCGGGGACTATCGAGCAGTACTTC.

J is TRBJ2-6 and V is TRBV13, with D perhaps matching TRBD1 (5 bases). The CDR3 is 15 amino acids. Germline assignment: CDR1 PRHDT and CDR2 FYEKMQ (reference sequence). V was trimmed by 5 bases and J by 0 bases, leaving 8 bases between them. The CDR3 DNA reads as TGTGCCAGCAGCCGTGACAGCTCTGGGGCCAACGTCCTGACTTTC. Its protein product is CASSRDSSGANVLTF. Supplemented by reference TRBV13 and TRBJ2-6, the full variable domain reads AAGVIQSPRHLIKEKRETATLKCYPIPRHDTVYWYQQGPGQDPQFLISFYEKMQSDKGSIPDRFSAQQFSDYHSELNMSSLELGDSALYFCASSRDSSGANVLTFGAGSRLTVL.

The V call is TRBV18, the J call TRBJ1-5; TRBD1 matches at 10 bases. This CDR3 contains 19 residues. Germline V CDR1 and CDR2: KGHSH, LQKENI. Unmatched junction bases numbered 12, after V lost 2 bases and J lost 2 bases. DNA for the CDR3: TGTGCCAGCTCACCAATGCGGGACAGGGGTAGGAGGGGCAATCAGCCCCAGCATTTT. It translates to CASSPMRDRGRRGNQPQHF.

CDR3 region: CASSNLGGQETQYF. CDR3 nucleotides: TGTGCCAGCAGCAACCTGGGCGGGCAAGAGACCCAGTACTTC. The gene calls are TRBV7-3 and TRBJ2-5; weak D call: TRBD2 (5 bases). Germline V CDR1 and CDR2: SGHTA, FQGTGA. This CDR3 is built from 14 residues. V dropped 5 bases and J dropped 2 bases, with 12 bases sitting between them.

V and J are TRBV28 and TRBJ1-2; no reliable D call. Per the germline V gene, CDR1 is MDHEN and CDR2 is SYDVKM. With 6 bases removed from V and 2 bases from J, the gap between germline ends came to 10 bases. The CDR3 consists of 13 residues. CDR3: CASSPGSNYGYTF. The DNA of the CDR3 is TGTGCCAGCAGCCCCGGCTCGAACTATGGCTACACCTTC.

This clone was seen only a few times. The chain combines TRBV2 with TRBJ1-2; D is perhaps TRBD1 (6 bases). Trimming removed 7 bases at V and 8 bases at J, with 17 bases between. CDR1 is SNHLY and CDR2 is FYNNEI in the germline V gene. CDR3 length: 13 residues. The CDR3 here is CASTESGEEGYTF. The CDR3 DNA reads TGTGCCAGCACCGAGTCAGGGGAGGAGGGCTACACCTTC.

The chain recombines TRBV2 with TRBJ2-1, with D tentatively TRBD2 (7 bases). The CDR3 has 17 residues. Trimming pared 5 bases from V and 6 bases from J, leaving 23 bases between. The V gene's germline CDR1 is SNHLY and CDR2 FYNNEI. The chain's CDR3 is CASSPLSGGGAFNEQFF. The CDR3 nucleotides are TGTGCCAGCAGTCCGCTTAGCGGAGGGGGGGCGTTCAATGAGCAGTTCTTC. Combining the CDR3 with reference TRBV2 and TRBJ2-1 gives the whole variable domain EPEVTQTPSHQVTQMGQEVILRCVPISNHLYFYWYRQILGQKVEFLVSFYNNEISEKSEIFDDQFSVERPDGSNFTLKIRSTKLEDSAMYFCASSPLSGGGAFNEQFFGPGTRLTVL.

The chain recombines TRBV4-3 with TRBJ1-6, with D uncertain. CDR1 is LGHNA, CDR2 YSLEER, per germline. The CDR3 covers 14 residues. The germline V and J ends were trimmed by 5 bases and 9 bases, with 14 bases remaining between them. CDR3 sequence (DNA): TGCGCCAGCAGCTTGGCCGAAATGGGTTCACCCCTCCACTTT. It is translated as CASSLAEMGSPLHF.

The J gene is TRBJ1-4, the V gene TRBV5-4; 9 bases are shared with TRBD1. In germline, CDR1 is SGHNT, CDR2 YYREEE (reference sequence). The CDR3 has 16 amino acids. J was trimmed by 8 bases and V by 2 bases; bases with no gene match: 10. The DNA of the CDR3 is TGTGCCAGCAGCTTTTCGGGACAGGGTTTAGGAGAAAAACTGTTTTTT. Protein sequence: CASSFSGQGLGEKLFF.

In DNA, the CDR3 is TGTGCCAGCAGCTCGGAACAGGGGGACCCTAGAGGCTACACCTTC. Translating gives CASSSEQGDPRGYTF. The J gene is TRBJ1-2, the V gene TRBV5-4; 8 nucleotides align to TRBD1. The CDR3 has 15 residues. The J segment lost 8 bases and the V segment lost 3 bases, leaving 12 bases of the junction unmatched. Germline V gene sequence: CDR1 SGHNT, CDR2 YYREEE (reference sequence). Combining the CDR3 with reference TRBV5-4 and TRBJ1-2 gives the whole variable domain ETGVTQSPTHLIKTRGQQVTLRCSSQSGHNTVSWYQQALGQGPQFIFQYYREEENGRGNFPPRFSGLQFPNYSSELNVNALELDDSALYLCASSSEQGDPRGYTFGSGTRLTVV.

This chain uses TRBV19 with TRBJ2-2, with D possibly matching TRBD2 (6 bases). This CDR3 is built from 12 residues. Trimming took off 10 bases at V and 6 bases at J, with 12 bases between the two ends. Germline V CDR1 and CDR2: LNHDA, SQIVND (reference sequence). The chain's CDR3 is CATTWGAGELFF. The CDR3 DNA is TGTGCCACTACCTGGGGGGCCGGGGAGCTGTTTTTT.

The gene calls are TRBV5-1 and TRBJ2-3, with 13 bases matching TRBD2. V shed 3 bases and J 4 bases; nucleotides not matched to a gene: 5. Looked up from germline, CDR1 is SGHRS and CDR2 is YFSETQ. The CDR3 extends over 16 amino acids. The CDR3 sequence is CASSSGTSGISDTQYF. Written as DNA, the CDR3 is TGCGCCAGCAGCTCCGGGACTAGCGGGATCTCAGATACGCAGTATTTT.

The J gene is TRBJ2-4, the V gene TRBV28, with D tentatively TRBD2 (6 bases). Germline CDR1 reads MDHEN; CDR2 reads SYDVKM. The V end lost 10 bases, the J end lost 6 bases, and 22 bases lay between the germline ends. This CDR3 contains 15 residues. CDR3: CATRVYGQGGNIQYF. The CDR3 bases are TGTGCCACCCGAGTTTACGGTCAGGGAGGAAACATTCAGTACTTC. Complete variable domain (other parts from reference TRBV28 and TRBJ2-4): DVKVTQSSRYLVKRTGEKVFLECVQDMDHENMFWYRQDPGLGLRLIYFSYDVKMKEKGDIPEGYSVSREKKERFSLILESASTNQTSMYLCATRVYGQGGNIQYFGAGTRLSVL.

This chain connects TRBV7-2 to TRBJ2-7; 7 bases align to TRBD2. With 1 base clipped from V and 4 bases from J, the junction kept 4 bases outside the gene matches. This CDR3 region has 14 residues. The germline V gene has CDR1 SGHTA and CDR2 FQGNSA. CDR3: CASSLDSSGYEQYF. Written as DNA, the CDR3 is TGTGCCAGCAGCTTAGATTCTAGCGGATACGAGCAGTACTTC.

This clone was counted between two and nine times. The chain combines TRBV5-6 with TRBJ2-1; no reliable D call. This CDR3 is built from 13 residues. In germline, CDR1 is SGHDT, CDR2 YYEEEE. Trimming took 0 bases from V and 6 from J, leaving 7 bases between them. CDR3 loop: CASSLVQANEQFF. CDR3 in DNA: TGTGCCAGCAGCTTGGTGCAGGCCAATGAGCAGTTCTTC.

This chain joins TRBV7-9 and TRBJ1-5, with D perhaps TRBD1 (5 bases). CDR3 size: 14 residues. CDR1 is SEHNR and CDR2 is FQNEAQ in the germline V gene (reference sequence). V shed 5 bases and J shed 1 base, with 9 bases lying between them. CDR3 sequence: CASSLGASNQPQHF. The CDR3 DNA sequence: TGTGCCAGCAGCCTTGGGGCGAGCAATCAGCCCCAGCATTTT.

This clone was seen a single time. The gene calls are TRBV28 and TRBJ2-6; D uncertain. The CDR3 contains 15 residues. Germline V gene sequence: CDR1 MDHEN, CDR2 SYDVKM. The V end lost 3 bases, the J end lost 3 bases, and 9 bases lay between the germline ends. The CDR3 nucleotides are TGTGCCAGCAGTTTGTCCCTTAATGGGGCCAACGTCCTGACTTTC. It yields the protein CASSLSLNGANVLTF.

V usage is TRBV10-2 and J usage is TRBJ1-5; TRBD1 might be the D (5 bases). Germline V gene data show CDR1 as WSHSY and CDR2 as SAAADI. V was clipped by 0 bases and J by 6 bases, with 9 bases between them. This CDR3 is built from 14 residues. CDR3 sequence (DNA): TGCGCCAGCAGTGAGTCGGGGGTTAGTCAGCCCCAGCATTTT. It specifies CASSESGVSQPQHF.

The CDR3 DNA sequence: TGTGCCAGCAGCCCCATCTCCGGGGGCAATCAGCCCCAGCATTTT. It codes for CASSPISGGNQPQHF. J is TRBJ1-5 and V is TRBV7-9; D not resolved. This CDR3 spans 15 amino acids. Germline assignment: CDR1 SEHNR and CDR2 FQNEAQ (reference sequence). With 5 bases removed from V and 2 bases from J, the gap between germline ends came to 13 bases.

The rearrangement joins TRBV6-5 to TRBJ2-2; TRBD2 aligns across 12 bases. The CDR3 runs 15 residues. Looked up from germline, CDR1 is MNHEY and CDR2 is SVGAGI. V was clipped by 5 bases and J by 6 bases; unmatched bases: 4. DNA for the CDR3: TGTGCCAGCAGTCCCCTAGCGGGAGGGCCCGGGGAGCTGTTTTTT. Amino acids: CASSPLAGGPGELFF.

The gene calls are TRBV20-1 and TRBJ2-1; D gene uncertain. The CDR3 loop spans 11 amino acids. V lost 0 bases, J lost 14 bases, and 11 bases lay in between. Germline assignment: CDR1 DFQATT and CDR2 SNEGSKA (reference sequence). DNA for the CDR3: TGCAGTGCTAGAGAACCAAACTCGGAGTTCTTC. Protein sequence: CSAREPNSEFF.

This clone was seen a few times. V is TRBV7-9 and J is TRBJ2-7; D might be TRBD2 (6 bases). V was trimmed by 1 base and J by 4 bases, leaving 14 bases between them. Germline V gene data show CDR1 as SEHNR and CDR2 as FQNEAQ (reference sequence). This CDR3 comprises 15 residues. The CDR3, as DNA: TGTGCCAGCAGCTTAGGAGGCGGGGAGTGGTACGAGCAGTACTTC. This gives the protein CASSLGGGEWYEQYF.

This clone came up a few times. The J gene is TRBJ1-3, the V gene TRBV10-1; D is possibly TRBD1 (6 bases). CDR1 WNHNN and CDR2 SYGVQD come from the germline V gene (reference sequence). The germline V and J ends were trimmed by 0 bases and 2 bases, with 11 bases remaining between them. CDR3 length equals 16 residues. In DNA, the CDR3 is TGCGCCAGCAGTGAGTCGACCGGGGGCACTGGAAACACCATATATTTT. Encoded protein: CASSESTGGTGNTIYF.

The chain combines TRBV28 with TRBJ2-5, with unresolved D. The V end was cut by 4 bases, the J end by 1 base, with 13 bases between. This CDR3 has 15 residues. Germline V lookup: CDR1 MDHEN, CDR2 SYDVKM. The CDR3 here is CASSSPDMSQETQYF. CDR3 bases: TGTGCCAGCAGTTCCCCTGACATGTCCCAAGAGACCCAGTACTTC.

The J gene is TRBJ1-2, the V gene TRBV6-5; 7 nucleotides agree with TRBD1. Germline values: CDR1 MNHEY, CDR2 SVGAGI. This CDR3 is built from 15 residues. Germline trimming cut 2 bases from V and 6 bases from J; bases unmatched to any gene: 9. CDR3 coding DNA: TGTGCCAGCAGTTACCTATCAGGGGGTGCGGATGGCTACACCTTC. Protein: CASSYLSGGADGYTF.

The chain's CDR3 is CATSRGLREAGEQYF. DNA for the CDR3: TGTGCCACCAGCAGAGGGTTGCGGGAGGCCGGTGAGCAGTACTTC. J is TRBJ2-7 and V is TRBV15; 8 bases line up with TRBD2. The CDR3 loop spans 15 amino acids. Germline loops: CDR1 LNHNV, CDR2 YYDKDF (reference sequence). The V and J ends lost 1 base and 7 bases, in that order; junction bases with no gene match: 9.